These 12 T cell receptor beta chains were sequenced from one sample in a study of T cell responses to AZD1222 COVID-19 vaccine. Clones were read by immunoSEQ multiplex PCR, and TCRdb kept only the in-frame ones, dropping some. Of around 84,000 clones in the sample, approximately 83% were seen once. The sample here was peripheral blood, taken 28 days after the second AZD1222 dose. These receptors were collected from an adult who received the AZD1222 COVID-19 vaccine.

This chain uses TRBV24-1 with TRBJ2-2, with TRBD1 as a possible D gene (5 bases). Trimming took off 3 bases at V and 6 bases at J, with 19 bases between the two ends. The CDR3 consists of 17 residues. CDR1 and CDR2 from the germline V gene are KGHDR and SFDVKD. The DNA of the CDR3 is TGTGCCACCAGTGATCTCCCCTTAGGACACAAGCCCGGGGAGCTGTTTTTT. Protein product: CATSDLPLGHKPGELFF.

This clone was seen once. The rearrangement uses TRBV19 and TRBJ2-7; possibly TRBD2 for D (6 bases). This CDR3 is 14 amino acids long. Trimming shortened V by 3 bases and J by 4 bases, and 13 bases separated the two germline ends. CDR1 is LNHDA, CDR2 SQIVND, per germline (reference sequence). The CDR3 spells CASSISLGLYEQYF. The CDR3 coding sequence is TGTGCCAGTAGTATTTCCTTGGGACTTTACGAGCAGTACTTC.

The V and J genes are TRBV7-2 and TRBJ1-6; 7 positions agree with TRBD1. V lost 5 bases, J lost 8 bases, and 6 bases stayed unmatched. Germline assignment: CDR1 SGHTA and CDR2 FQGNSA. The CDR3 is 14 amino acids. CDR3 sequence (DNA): TGTGCCAGCAGCAAACCGGGACAGCATTCACCCCTCCACTTT. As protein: CASSKPGQHSPLHF.

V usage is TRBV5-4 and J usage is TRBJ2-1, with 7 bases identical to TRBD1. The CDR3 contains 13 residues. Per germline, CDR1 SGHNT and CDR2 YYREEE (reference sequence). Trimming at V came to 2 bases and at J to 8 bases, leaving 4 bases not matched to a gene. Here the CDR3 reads CASSFGQGDEQFF. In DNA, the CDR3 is TGTGCCAGCAGCTTTGGGCAGGGGGATGAGCAGTTCTTC. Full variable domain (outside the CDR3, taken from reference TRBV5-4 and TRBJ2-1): ETGVTQSPTHLIKTRGQQVTLRCSSQSGHNTVSWYQQALGQGPQFIFQYYREEENGRGNFPPRFSGLQFPNYSSELNVNALELDDSALYLCASSFGQGDEQFFGPGTRLTVL.

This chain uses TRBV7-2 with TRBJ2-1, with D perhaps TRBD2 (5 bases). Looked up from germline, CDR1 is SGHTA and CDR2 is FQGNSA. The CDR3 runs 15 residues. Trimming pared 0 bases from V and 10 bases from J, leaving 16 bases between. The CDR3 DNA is TGTGCCAGCAGCTTAGCCCTCTATGCCGGGGAAGAGCAGTTCTTC. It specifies CASSLALYAGEEQFF.

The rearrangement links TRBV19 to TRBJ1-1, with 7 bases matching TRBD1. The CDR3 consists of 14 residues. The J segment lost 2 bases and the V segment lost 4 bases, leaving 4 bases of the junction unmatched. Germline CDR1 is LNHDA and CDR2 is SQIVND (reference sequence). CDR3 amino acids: CASSKRDRNTEAFF. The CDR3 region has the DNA TGTGCCAGTAGTAAGCGGGACAGAAACACTGAAGCTTTCTTT.

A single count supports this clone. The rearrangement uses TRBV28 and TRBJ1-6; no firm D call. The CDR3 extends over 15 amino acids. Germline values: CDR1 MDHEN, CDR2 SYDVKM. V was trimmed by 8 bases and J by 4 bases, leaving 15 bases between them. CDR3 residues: CASVRLSGYNSPLHF. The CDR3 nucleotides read TGTGCCAGCGTTAGATTAAGCGGTTATAATTCACCCCTCCACTTT.

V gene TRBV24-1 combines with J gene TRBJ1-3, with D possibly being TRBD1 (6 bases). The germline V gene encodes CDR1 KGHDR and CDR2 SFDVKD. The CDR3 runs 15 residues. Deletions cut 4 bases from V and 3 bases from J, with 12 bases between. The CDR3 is CATSDGQMGGNTIYF. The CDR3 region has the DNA TGTGCCACCAGTGACGGACAGATGGGTGGAAACACCATATATTTT.

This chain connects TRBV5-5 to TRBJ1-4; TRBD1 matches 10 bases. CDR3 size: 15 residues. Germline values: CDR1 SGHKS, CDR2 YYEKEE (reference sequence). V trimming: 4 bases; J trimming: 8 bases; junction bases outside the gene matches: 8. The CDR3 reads CASSRRTGGWEKLFF. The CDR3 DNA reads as TGTGCCAGCAGCAGACGGACAGGGGGTTGGGAAAAACTGTTTTTT.

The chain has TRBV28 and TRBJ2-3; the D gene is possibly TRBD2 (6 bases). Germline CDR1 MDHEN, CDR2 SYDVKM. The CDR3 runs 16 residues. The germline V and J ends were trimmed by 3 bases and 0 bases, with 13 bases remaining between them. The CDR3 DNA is TGTGCCAGCAGTTTCATGGAGGGACTGAGCACAGATACGCAGTATTTT. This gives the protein CASSFMEGLSTDTQYF.

The CDR3 loop is CSARPHAEQFF. The CDR3 region has the DNA TGCAGTGCTAGACCCCACGCTGAGCAGTTCTTC. The chain employs TRBV20-1 and TRBJ2-1; D is unresolved. Germline V CDR1 and CDR2: DFQATT, SNEGSKA (reference sequence). The CDR3 has 11 residues. V dropped 2 bases and J dropped 9 bases, with 8 bases sitting between them.

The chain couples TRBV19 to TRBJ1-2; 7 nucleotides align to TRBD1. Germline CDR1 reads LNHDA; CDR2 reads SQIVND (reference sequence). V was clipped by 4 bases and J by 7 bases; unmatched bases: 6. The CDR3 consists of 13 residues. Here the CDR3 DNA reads TGTGCCAGTAGTACACAGGGGAAAGGTGGCTACACCTTC. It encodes CASSTQGKGGYTF. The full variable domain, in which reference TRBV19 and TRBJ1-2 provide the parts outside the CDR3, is DGGITQSPKYLFRKEGQNVTLSCEQNLNHDAMYWYRQDPGQGLRLIYYSQIVNDFQKGDIAEGYSVSREKKESFPLTVTSAQKNPTAFYLCASSTQGKGGYTFGSGTRLTVV.